This T cell receptor (beta chain) came from a study of blood T cell repertoires in COVID-19. For the study at large: T cells, B-cell-depleted T cells, or PBMCs supplied cDNA or gDNA.

The study drew participants aged about 18 to 95 years from 20 to 30 US areas. Self-reported history from a screening survey and questionnaire set each donor's cohort. Sequencing used immunoSEQ multiplex PCR; TCRdb keeps in-frame clones, though not all of them. In the table there are a few hundred thousand clones, about 86% of which are singletons. The CDR3 length is 16 residues. CDR1 SGHTA and CDR2 FQGTGA come from the germline V gene. Trimming removed 1 base at V and 6 bases at J, with 16 bases between. This chain joins TRBV7-3 and TRBJ2-4; D possibly corresponds to TRBD1 (5 bases). This TCR was recovered from a woman between 40 and 50 years old with acute COVID-19. The sample comprised PBMCs or T cells enriched from blood (not recorded which). The CDR3 DNA is TGTGCCAGCAGCTTAAGTGGGCAGGGCCTGGGAAACATTCAGTACTTC. Amino acids: CASSLSGQGLGNIQYF.